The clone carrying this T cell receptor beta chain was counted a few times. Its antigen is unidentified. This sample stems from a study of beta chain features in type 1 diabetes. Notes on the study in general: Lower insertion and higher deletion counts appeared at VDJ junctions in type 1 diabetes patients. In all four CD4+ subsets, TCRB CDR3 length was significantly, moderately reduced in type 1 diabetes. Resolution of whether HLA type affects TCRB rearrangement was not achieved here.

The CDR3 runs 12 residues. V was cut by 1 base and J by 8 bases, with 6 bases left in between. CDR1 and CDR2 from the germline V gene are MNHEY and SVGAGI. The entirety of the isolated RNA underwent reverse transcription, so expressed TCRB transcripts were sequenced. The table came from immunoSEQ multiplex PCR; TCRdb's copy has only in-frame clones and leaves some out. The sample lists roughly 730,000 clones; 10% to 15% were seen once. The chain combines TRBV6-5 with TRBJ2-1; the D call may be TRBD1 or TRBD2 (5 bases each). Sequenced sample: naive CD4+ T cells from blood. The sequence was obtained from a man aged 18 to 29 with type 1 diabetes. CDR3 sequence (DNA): TGTGCCAGCAGTTACTTGGGGGATGAGCAGTTCTTC. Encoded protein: CASSYLGDEQFF.